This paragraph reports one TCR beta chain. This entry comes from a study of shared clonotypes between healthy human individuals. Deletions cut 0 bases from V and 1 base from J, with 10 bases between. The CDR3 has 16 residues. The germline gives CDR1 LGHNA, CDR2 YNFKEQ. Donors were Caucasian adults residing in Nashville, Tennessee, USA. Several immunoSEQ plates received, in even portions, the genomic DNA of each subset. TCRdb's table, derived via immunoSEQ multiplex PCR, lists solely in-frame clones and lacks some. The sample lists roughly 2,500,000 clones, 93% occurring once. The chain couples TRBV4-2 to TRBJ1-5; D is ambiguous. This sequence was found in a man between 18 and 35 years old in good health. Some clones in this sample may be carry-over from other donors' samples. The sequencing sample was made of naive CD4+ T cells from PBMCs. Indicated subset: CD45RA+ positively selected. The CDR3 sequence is CASSQDLPRSNQPQHF. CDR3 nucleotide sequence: TGTGCCAGCAGCCAAGATCTCCCCCGGAGCAATCAGCCCCAGCATTTT.